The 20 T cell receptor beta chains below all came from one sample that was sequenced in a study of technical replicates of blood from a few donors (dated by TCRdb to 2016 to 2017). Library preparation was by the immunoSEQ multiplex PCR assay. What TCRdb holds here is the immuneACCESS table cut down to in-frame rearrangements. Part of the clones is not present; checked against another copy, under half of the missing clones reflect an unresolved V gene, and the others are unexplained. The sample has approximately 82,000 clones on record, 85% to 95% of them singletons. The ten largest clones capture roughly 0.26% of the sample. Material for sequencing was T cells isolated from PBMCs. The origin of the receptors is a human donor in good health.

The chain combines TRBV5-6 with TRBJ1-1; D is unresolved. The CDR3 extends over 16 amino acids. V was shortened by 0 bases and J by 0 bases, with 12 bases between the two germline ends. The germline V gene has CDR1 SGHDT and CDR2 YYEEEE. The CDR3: CASSLVGAQMNTEAFF. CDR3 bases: TGTGCCAGCAGCTTGGTTGGAGCCCAAATGAACACTGAAGCTTTCTTT.

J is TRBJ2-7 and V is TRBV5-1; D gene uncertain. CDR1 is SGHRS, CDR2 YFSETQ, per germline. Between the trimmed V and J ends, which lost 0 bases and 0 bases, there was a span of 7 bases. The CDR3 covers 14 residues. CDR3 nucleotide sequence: TGCGCCAGCAGCTTGGTCCTGAGCTCCTACGAGCAGTACTTC. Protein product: CASSLVLSSYEQYF.

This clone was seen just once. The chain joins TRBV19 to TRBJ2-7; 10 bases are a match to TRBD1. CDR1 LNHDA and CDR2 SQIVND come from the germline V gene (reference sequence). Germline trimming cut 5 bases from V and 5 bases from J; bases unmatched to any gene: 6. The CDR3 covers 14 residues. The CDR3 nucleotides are TGTGCCAGTAGTTCGACAGGGGGCTTCAACGAGCAGTACTTC. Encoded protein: CASSSTGGFNEQYF.

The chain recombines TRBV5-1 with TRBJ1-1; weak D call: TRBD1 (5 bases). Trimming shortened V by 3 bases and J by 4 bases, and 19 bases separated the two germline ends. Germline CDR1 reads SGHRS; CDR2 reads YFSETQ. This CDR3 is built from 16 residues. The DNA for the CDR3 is TGCGCCAGCAGCTCCCCATTCTCGACAGAACCCACTGAAGCTTTCTTT. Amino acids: CASSSPFSTEPTEAFF. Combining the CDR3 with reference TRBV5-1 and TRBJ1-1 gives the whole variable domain KAGVTQTPRYLIKTRGQQVTLSCSPISGHRSVSWYQQTPGQGLQFLFEYFSETQRNKGNFPGRFSGRQFSNSRSEMNVSTLELGDSALYLCASSSPFSTEPTEAFFGQGTRLTVV.

The CDR3 loop is CASSGRDSNEQFF. The CDR3 DNA is TGTGCCAGCAGTGGCCGGGACAGCAATGAGCAGTTCTTC. This rearrangement joins TRBV6-4 to TRBJ2-1; 7 bases align to TRBD1. The CDR3 runs to 13 residues. Per the germline V gene, CDR1 is MRHNA and CDR2 is SNTAGT. The V gene end was trimmed by 4 bases and the J gene end by 6 bases; junction bases not matched to a gene: 3.

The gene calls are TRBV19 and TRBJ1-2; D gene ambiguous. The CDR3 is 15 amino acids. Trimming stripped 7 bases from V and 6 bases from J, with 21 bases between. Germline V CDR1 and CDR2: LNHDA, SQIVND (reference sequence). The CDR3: CASTTPARGSDGYTF. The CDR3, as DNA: TGTGCCAGTACCACCCCCGCTCGGGGTTCTGATGGCTACACCTTC.

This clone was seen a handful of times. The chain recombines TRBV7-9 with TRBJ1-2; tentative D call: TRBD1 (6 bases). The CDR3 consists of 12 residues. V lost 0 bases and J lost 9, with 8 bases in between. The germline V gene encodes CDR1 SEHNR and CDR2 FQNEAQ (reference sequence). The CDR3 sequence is CASSLAQGSYTF. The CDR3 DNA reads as TGTGCCAGCAGCTTAGCGCAGGGGAGCTACACCTTC.

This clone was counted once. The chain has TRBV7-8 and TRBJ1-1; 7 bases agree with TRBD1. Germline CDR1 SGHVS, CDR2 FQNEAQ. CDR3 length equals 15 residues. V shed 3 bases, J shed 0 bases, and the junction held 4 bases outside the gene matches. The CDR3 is CASSLGQSLNTEAFF. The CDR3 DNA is TGTGCCAGCAGCTTGGGACAGTCTTTGAACACTGAAGCTTTCTTT.

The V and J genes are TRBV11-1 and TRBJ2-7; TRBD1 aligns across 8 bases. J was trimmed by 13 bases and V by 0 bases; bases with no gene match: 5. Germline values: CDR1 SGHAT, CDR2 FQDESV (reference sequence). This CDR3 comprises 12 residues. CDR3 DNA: TGTGCCAGCAGCTTAGCAGGACAGGGTGCCTACTTC. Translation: CASSLAGQGAYF. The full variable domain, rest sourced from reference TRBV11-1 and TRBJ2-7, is EAEVAQSPRYKITEKSQAVAFWCDPISGHATLYWYRQILGQGPELLVQFQDESVVDDSQLPKDRFSAERLKGVDSTLKIQPAELGDSAMYLCASSLAGQGAYFGPGTRLTVT.

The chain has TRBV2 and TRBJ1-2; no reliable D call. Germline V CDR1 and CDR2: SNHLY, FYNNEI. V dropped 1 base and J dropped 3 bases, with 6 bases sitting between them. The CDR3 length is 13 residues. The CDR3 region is CASSEDGYYGYTF. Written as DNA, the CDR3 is TGTGCCAGCAGTGAAGACGGTTACTATGGCTACACCTTC.

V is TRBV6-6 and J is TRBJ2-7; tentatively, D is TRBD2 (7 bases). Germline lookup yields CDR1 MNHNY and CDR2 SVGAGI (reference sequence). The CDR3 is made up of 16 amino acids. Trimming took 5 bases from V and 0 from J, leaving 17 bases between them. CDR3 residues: CASSPLGGGYSYEQYF. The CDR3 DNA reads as TGTGCCAGCAGTCCCCTGGGAGGGGGGTACTCCTACGAGCAGTACTTC.

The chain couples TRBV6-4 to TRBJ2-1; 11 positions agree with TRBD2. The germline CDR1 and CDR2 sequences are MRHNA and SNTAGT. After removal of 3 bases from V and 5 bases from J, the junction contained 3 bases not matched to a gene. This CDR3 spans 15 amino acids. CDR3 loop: CASSEGLAANNEQFF. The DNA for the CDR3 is TGTGCCAGCAGTGAGGGACTAGCGGCGAACAATGAGCAGTTCTTC.

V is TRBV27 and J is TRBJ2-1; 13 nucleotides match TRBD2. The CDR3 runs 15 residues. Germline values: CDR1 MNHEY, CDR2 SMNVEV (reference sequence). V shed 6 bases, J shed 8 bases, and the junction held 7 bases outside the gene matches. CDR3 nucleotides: TGTGCCAGCAGCACTAGCGGGAGGGCTCTCGATGAGCAGTTCTTC. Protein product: CASSTSGRALDEQFF.

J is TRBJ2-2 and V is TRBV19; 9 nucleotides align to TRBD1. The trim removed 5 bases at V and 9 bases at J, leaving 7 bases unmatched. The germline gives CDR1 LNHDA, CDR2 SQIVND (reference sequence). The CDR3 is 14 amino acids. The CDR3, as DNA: TGTGCCAGTAGTCCGGGACAGGGATTGTGGGAGCTGTTTTTT. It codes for CASSPGQGLWELFF.

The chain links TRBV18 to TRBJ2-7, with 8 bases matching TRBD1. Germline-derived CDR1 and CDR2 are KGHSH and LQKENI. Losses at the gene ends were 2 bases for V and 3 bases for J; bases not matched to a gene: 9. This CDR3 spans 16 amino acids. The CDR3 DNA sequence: TGTGCCAGCTCACCAGGGGCGGACAGGGTGAACTACGAGCAGTACTTC. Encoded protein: CASSPGADRVNYEQYF.

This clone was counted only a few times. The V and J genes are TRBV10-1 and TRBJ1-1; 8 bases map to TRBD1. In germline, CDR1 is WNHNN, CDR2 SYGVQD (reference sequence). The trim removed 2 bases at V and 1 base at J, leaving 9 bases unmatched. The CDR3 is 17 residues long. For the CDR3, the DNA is TGCGCCAGCAGTGAGCCTGACAGGGGACCCCCGAACACTGAAGCTTTCTTT. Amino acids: CASSEPDRGPPNTEAFF.

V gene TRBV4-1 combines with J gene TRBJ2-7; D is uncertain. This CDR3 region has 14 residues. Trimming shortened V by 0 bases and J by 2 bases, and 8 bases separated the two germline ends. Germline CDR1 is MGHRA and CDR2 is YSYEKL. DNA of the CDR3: TGCGCCAGCAGCCAAGATTGGCAAGCCTACGAGCAGTACTTC. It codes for CASSQDWQAYEQYF.

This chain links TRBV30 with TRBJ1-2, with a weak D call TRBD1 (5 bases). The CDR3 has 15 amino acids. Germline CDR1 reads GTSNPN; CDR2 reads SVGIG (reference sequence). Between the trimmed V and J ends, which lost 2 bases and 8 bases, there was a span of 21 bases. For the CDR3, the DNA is TGTGCCTGGAGTCACGCGGGGAACGCAGGGAGGGGCTACACCTTC. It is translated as CAWSHAGNAGRGYTF.

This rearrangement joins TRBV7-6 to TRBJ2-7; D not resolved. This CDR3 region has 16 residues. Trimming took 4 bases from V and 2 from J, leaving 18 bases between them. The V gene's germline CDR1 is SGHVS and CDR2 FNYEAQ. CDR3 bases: TGTGCCAGCAGCTCGACTTTAGGTTCCAAGCCCTACGAGCAGTACTTC. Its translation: CASSSTLGSKPYEQYF. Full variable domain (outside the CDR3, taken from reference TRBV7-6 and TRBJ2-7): GAGVSQSPRYKVTKRGQDVALRCDPISGHVSLYWYRQALGQGPEFLTYFNYEAQQDKSGLPNDRFSAERPEGSISTLTIQRTEQRDSAMYRCASSSTLGSKPYEQYFGPGTRLTVT.

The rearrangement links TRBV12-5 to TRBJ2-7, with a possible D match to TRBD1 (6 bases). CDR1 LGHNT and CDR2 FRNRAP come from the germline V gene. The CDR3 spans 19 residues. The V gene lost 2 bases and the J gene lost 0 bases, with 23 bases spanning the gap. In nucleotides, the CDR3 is TGTGCTAGTGGTTTGCACCCCACAGGGTTTACCTCACTCTCCTACGAGCAGTACTTC. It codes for CASGLHPTGFTSLSYEQYF.